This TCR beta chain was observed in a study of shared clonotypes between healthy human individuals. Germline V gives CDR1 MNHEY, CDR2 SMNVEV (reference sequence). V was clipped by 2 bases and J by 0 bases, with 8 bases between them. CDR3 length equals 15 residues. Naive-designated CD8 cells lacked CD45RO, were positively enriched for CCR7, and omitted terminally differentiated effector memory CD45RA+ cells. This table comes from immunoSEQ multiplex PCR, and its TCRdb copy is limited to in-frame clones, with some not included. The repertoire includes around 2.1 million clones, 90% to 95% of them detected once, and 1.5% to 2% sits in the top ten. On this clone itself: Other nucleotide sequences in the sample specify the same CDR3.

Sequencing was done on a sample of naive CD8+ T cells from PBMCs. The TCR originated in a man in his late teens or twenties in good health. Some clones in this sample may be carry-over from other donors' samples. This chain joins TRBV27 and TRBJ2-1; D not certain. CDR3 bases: TGTGCCAGCAGTTTACTCCTGAGCTCCTACAATGAGCAGTTCTTC. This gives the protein CASSLLLSSYNEQFF.